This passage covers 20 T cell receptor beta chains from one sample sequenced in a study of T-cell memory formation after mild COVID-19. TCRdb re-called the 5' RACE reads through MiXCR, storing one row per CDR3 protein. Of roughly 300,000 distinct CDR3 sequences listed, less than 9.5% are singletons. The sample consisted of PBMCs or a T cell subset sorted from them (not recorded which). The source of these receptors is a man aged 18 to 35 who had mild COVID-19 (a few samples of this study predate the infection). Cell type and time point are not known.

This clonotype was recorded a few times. The CDR3 DNA reads as TGCGCCAGCAGGACGGGGACCGCCTCAGCTAATGAAAAACTGTTTTTT. It is translated as CASRTGTASANEKLFF. The chain couples TRBV5-1 to TRBJ1-4, with D possibly matching TRBD1 (5 bases). CDR3 length: 16 amino acids. The ends were cut back, 5 bases at V and 3 bases at J, with 17 bases in the middle. Germline V gives CDR1 SGHRS, CDR2 YFSETQ.

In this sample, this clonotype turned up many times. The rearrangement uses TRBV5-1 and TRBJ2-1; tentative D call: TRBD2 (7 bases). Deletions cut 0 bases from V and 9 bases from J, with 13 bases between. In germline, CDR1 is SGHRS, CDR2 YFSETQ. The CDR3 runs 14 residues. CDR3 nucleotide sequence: TGCGCCAGCAGCTTGGGCGGGGGCTATAGTGAGCAGTTCTTC. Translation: CASSLGGGYSEQFF.

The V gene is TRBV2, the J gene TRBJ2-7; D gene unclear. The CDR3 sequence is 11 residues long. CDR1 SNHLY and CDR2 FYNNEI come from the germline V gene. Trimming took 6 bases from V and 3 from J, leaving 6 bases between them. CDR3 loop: CASRDGYEQYF. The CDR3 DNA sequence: TGTGCCAGCAGGGACGGCTACGAGCAGTACTTC.

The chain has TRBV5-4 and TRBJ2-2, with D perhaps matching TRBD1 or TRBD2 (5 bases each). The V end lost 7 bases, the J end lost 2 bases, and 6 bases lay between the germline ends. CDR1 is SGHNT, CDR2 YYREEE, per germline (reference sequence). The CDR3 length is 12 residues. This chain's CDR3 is CASGDNTGELFF. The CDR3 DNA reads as TGTGCCAGCGGGGACAACACCGGGGAGCTGTTTTTT.

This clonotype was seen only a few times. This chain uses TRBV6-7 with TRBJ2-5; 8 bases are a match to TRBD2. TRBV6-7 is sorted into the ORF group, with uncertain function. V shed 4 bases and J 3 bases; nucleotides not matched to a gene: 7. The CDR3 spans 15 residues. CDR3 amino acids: CASSLPTRGEETQYF. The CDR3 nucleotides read TGTGCCAGCAGTTTACCGACGCGGGGGGAAGAGACCCAGTACTTC.

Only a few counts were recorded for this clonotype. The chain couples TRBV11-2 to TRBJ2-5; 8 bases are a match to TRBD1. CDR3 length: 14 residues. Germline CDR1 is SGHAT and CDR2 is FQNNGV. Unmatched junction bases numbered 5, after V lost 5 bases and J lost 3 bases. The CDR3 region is CASSPMDREETQYF. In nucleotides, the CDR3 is TGTGCCAGCAGCCCCATGGACAGGGAAGAGACCCAGTACTTC.

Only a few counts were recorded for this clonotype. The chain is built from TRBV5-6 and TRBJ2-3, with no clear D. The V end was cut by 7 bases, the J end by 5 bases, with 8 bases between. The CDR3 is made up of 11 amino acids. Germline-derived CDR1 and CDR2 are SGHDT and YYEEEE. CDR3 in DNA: TGTGCCAGCGGATCCATAGATACGCAGTATTTT. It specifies CASGSIDTQYF.

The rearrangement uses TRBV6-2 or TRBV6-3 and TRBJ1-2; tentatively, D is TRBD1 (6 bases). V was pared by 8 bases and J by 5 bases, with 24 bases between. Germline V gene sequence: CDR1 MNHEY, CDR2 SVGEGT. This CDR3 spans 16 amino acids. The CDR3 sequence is CASAPRRGGQLYGYTF. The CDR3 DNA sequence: TGTGCCAGCGCGCCAAGGAGAGGCGGACAGCTGTATGGCTACACCTTC.

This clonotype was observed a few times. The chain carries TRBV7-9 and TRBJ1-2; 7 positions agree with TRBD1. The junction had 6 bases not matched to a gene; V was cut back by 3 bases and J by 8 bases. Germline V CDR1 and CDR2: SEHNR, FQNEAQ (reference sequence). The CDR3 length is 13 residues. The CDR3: CASSFYRGGGYTF. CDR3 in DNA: TGTGCCAGCAGCTTTTACAGGGGTGGAGGCTACACCTTC.

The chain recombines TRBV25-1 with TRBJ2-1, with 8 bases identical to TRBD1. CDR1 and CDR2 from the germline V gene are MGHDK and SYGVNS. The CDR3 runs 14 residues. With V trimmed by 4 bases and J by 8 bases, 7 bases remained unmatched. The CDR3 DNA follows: TGTGCCAGCAGTGGGACAGGGACTTGGGATGAGCAGTTCTTC. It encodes CASSGTGTWDEQFF.

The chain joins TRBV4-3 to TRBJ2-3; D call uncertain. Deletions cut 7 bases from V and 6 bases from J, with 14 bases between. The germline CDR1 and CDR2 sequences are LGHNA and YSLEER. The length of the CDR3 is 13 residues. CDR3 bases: TGCGCCAGCACAACTCGGAGATCGGATACGCAGTATTTT. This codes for CASTTRRSDTQYF.

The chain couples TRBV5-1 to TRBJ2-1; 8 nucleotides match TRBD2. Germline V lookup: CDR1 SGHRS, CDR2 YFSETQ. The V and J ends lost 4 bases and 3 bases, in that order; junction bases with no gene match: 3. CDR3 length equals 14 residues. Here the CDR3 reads CASSPGGFYNEQFF. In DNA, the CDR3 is TGCGCCAGCAGCCCGGGGGGGTTCTACAATGAGCAGTTCTTC.

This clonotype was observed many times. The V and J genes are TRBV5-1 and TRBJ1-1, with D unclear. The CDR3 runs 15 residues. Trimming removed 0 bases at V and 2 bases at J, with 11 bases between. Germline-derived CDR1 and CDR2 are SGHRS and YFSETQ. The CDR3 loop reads CASSLDVRANTEAFF. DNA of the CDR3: TGCGCCAGCAGCTTGGATGTCAGAGCCAACACTGAAGCTTTCTTT.

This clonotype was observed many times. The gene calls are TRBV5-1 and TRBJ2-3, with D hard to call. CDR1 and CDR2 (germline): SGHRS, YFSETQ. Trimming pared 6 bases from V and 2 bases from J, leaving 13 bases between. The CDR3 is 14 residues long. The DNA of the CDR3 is TGCGCCAGCAAGCCTTCAGTGGTCACAGATACGCAGTATTTT. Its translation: CASKPSVVTDTQYF.

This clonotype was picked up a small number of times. The chain's CDR3 is CAIAGGTDTQYF. DNA for the CDR3: TGTGCCATAGCGGGGGGCACAGATACGCAGTATTTT. The rearrangement uses TRBV10-3 and TRBJ2-3; 8 bases are shared with TRBD2. V dropped 9 bases and J dropped 1; count of bases not matched to a gene: 0. CDR1 and CDR2 from the germline V gene are ENHRY and SYGVKD. The CDR3 contains 12 residues.

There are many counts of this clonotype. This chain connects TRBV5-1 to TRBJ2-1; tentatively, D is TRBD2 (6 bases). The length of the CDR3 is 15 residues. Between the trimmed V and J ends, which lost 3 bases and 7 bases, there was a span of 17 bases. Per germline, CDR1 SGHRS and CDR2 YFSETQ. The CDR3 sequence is CASSWEAGRMNEQFF. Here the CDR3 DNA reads TGCGCCAGCAGCTGGGAGGCAGGTCGGATGAATGAGCAGTTCTTC.

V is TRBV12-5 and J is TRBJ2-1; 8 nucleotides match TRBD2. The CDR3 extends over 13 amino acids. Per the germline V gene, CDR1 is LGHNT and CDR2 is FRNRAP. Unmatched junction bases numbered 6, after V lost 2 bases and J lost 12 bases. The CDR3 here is CASGLTRGALQFF. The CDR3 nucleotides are TGTGCTAGTGGTTTGACGCGGGGGGCCTTGCAGTTCTTC.

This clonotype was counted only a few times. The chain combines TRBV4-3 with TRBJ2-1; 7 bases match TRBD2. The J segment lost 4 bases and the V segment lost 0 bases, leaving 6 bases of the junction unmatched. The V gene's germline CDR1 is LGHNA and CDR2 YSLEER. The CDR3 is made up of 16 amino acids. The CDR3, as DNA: TGCGCCAGCAGCCAAGATGGTCGCGGGGGATACAATGAGCAGTTCTTC. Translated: CASSQDGRGGYNEQFF.

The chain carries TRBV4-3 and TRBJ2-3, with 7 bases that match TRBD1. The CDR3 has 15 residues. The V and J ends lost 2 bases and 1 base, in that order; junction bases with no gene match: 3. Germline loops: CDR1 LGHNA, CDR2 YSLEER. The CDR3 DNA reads TGCGCCAGCAGCCAAATTGGACAGGGCACAGATACGCAGTATTTT. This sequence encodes CASSQIGQGTDTQYF.

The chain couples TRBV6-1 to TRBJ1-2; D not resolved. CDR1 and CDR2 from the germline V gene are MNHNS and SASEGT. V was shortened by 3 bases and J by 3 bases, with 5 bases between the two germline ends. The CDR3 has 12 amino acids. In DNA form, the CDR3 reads TGTGCCAGCAGTGAGGGCCACTATGGCTACACCTTC. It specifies CASSEGHYGYTF.